These 19 T cell receptor beta chains were sequenced from one sample in a study of human T cells and chemical hapten exposure. TCRdb called the RACE reads again in MiXCR, with one record for every CDR3 protein. Of about 140,000 distinct CDR3 sequences listed, around 11% are singletons. Time point described: patch test 2, 6 weeks after DPC sensitization. Treatment of the sample: therapeutic diphenylcyclopropenone sensitization with weekly scalp DPC. The material was whole blood, obtained in connection with sensitization to the hapten diphenylcyclopropenone (DPC). The receptors here all came from a woman in her 50s with alopecia areata. Some clones in this sample may be carry-over from other donors' samples.

This clonotype was recorded at least ten times. V usage is TRBV7-3 and J usage is TRBJ1-2, with D unresolved. CDR1 and CDR2 from the germline V gene are SGHTA and FQGTGA. The CDR3 spans 13 residues. V was clipped by 1 base and J by 7 bases, with 10 bases between them. CDR3 protein: CASSLSGGGGYTF. The CDR3 DNA reads as TGTGCCAGCAGCTTAAGTGGAGGAGGTGGCTACACCTTC. Using reference TRBV7-3 and TRBJ1-2 for the parts outside the CDR3, the full variable domain is GAGVSQTPSNKVTEKGKYVELRCDPISGHTALYWYRQSLGQGPEFLIYFQGTGAADDSGLPNDRFFAVRPEGSVSTLKIQRTERGDSAVYLCASSLSGGGGYTFGSGTRLTVV.

The genes are TRBV14 and TRBJ2-3; 10 nucleotides match TRBD1. The trim removed 1 base at V and 2 bases at J, leaving 3 bases unmatched. Germline V gene data show CDR1 as SGHDN and CDR2 as FVKESK. The length of the CDR3 is 16 residues. This CDR3 is CASSQGDRGPTDTQYF. Here the CDR3 DNA reads TGTGCCAGCAGCCAAGGGGACAGGGGCCCCACAGATACGCAGTATTTT.

This clonotype was found many times. The CDR3 protein is CASSLGSLAGSDTQYF. CDR3 bases: TGTGCCAGCAGCTTAGGAAGCCTAGCGGGTTCAGATACGCAGTATTTT. The rearrangement uses TRBV7-3 and TRBJ2-3; 8 nucleotides line up with TRBD2. V shed 2 bases, J shed 4 bases, and the junction held 8 bases outside the gene matches. Germline CDR1 SGHTA, CDR2 FQGTGA. The CDR3 runs to 16 residues.

This clonotype has a handful of counts. CDR3 nucleotide sequence: TGCAGTGCTAGAGATCTCCGTGGCGTGAGCGGGAGGATCAATGAGCAGTTCTTC. This translates into CSARDLRGVSGRINEQFF. The chain uses TRBV20-1 and TRBJ2-1; 9 bases align to TRBD2. Germline CDR1 DFQATT, CDR2 SNEGSKA (reference sequence). The CDR3 runs to 18 residues. With V trimmed by 0 bases and J by 6 bases, 15 bases remained unmatched.

The table lists this clonotype with a few counts. This chain links TRBV29-1 with TRBJ2-1; D may be TRBD1 (6 bases). Germline lookup yields CDR1 SQVTM and CDR2 ANQGSEA. The germline V and J ends were trimmed by 4 bases and 3 bases, with 10 bases remaining between them. The length of the CDR3 is 13 residues. In DNA form, the CDR3 reads TGCAGCGTTGGGGGGCCTATCTACAATGAGCAGTTCTTC. Translated: CSVGGPIYNEQFF.

At least ten counts were recorded for this clonotype. CDR3 bases: TGTGCCAGCTCACCTGCGACATCTGGGGCCAACGTCCTGACTTTC. Translating gives CASSPATSGANVLTF. The chain has TRBV18 and TRBJ2-6; D unclear. The CDR3 extends over 15 amino acids. In germline, CDR1 is KGHSH, CDR2 LQKENI. V was clipped by 3 bases and J by 1 base, with 7 bases between them.

This clonotype was seen only a few times. The J gene is TRBJ2-7, the V gene TRBV9; D may be TRBD1 (5 bases). This CDR3 comprises 14 residues. Trimming took 3 bases from V and 2 from J, leaving 12 bases between them. Germline V gene data show CDR1 as SGDLS and CDR2 as YYNGEE. Written as DNA, the CDR3 is TGTGCCAGCAGCGCCCCAGGGATTCCCTACGAGCAGTACTTC. Amino acids: CASSAPGIPYEQYF.

The rearrangement joins TRBV4-2 to TRBJ2-5; 10 bases match TRBD2. V dropped 0 bases and J dropped 5; count of bases not matched to a gene: 6. This CDR3 spans 16 amino acids. The germline CDR1 and CDR2 sequences are LGHNA and YNFKEQ. CDR3 nucleotides: TGTGCCAGCAGCCAAGAACCAGCGGGAGGGCCTGAGACCCAGTACTTC. Translating it yields CASSQEPAGGPETQYF.

The V and J genes are TRBV29-1 and TRBJ1-3; D unclear. Trimming pared 6 bases from V and 4 bases from J, leaving 7 bases between. This CDR3 spans 11 amino acids. The germline V gene encodes CDR1 SQVTM and CDR2 ANQGSEA. In DNA form, the CDR3 reads TGCAGCGTCCATCTGGGAAACACCATATATTTT. This translates into CSVHLGNTIYF.

The chain combines TRBV7-2 with TRBJ2-1, with 8 bases identical to TRBD2. Trimming removed 0 bases from V and 7 bases from J; junction bases left unmatched: 11. CDR1 SGHTA and CDR2 FQGNSA come from the germline V gene. The CDR3 is 17 residues long. Here the CDR3 DNA reads TGTGCCAGCAGCTTAGCCCGCACTAGCGGTGAGAGGAATGAGCAGTTCTTC. Residues: CASSLARTSGERNEQFF.

This sequence joins TRBV28 and TRBJ1-5; 12 bases align to TRBD1. After removal of 10 bases from V and 0 bases from J, the junction contained 4 bases not matched to a gene. The CDR3 runs 15 residues. Germline V gives CDR1 MDHEN, CDR2 SYDVKM. The CDR3 nucleotides are TGTGCCACCAAGGGACAGGGGGCTAGCAATCAGCCCCAGCATTTT. Protein product: CATKGQGASNQPQHF. The full variable domain, rest sourced from reference TRBV28 and TRBJ1-5, is DVKVTQSSRYLVKRTGEKVFLECVQDMDHENMFWYRQDPGLGLRLIYFSYDVKMKEKGDIPEGYSVSREKKERFSLILESASTNQTSMYLCATKGQGASNQPQHFGDGTRLSIL.

The table lists this clonotype with a few counts. The rearrangement uses TRBV7-9 and TRBJ1-4; a possible D gene is TRBD1 (5 bases). V lost 0 bases, J lost 8 bases, and 16 bases lay in between. The CDR3 is 16 amino acids. CDR1 SEHNR and CDR2 FQNEAQ come from the germline V gene (reference sequence). The CDR3 sequence is CASSLAPAGMREKLFF. CDR3 bases: TGTGCCAGCAGCTTAGCGCCGGCAGGGATGAGGGAAAAACTGTTTTTT. The full variable domain, its missing parts supplied by reference TRBV7-9 and TRBJ1-4, is DTGVSQNPRHKITKRGQNVTFRCDPISEHNRLYWYRQTLGQGPEFLTYFQNEAQLEKSRLLSDRFSAERPKGSFSTLEIQRTEQGDSAMYLCASSLAPAGMREKLFFGSGTQLSVL.

This clonotype has ten or more counts. The chain employs TRBV3-1 and TRBJ1-2; D is unresolved. Germline V gene lookup returns CDR1 LGHDT and CDR2 YNNKEL (reference sequence). Trimming took off 1 base at V and 4 bases at J, with 13 bases between the two ends. This CDR3 is 15 amino acids long. The CDR3, as DNA: TGTGCCAGCAGCCAAGGTCAGGATTCCCGCTATGGCTACACCTTC. This sequence encodes CASSQGQDSRYGYTF.

The chain carries TRBV29-1 and TRBJ2-5, with no clear D. The CDR3 has 10 residues. Germline assignment: CDR1 SQVTM and CDR2 ANQGSEA. Trimming took 8 bases from V and 5 from J, leaving 9 bases between them. The CDR3 loop reads CSRCGETQYF. The CDR3 DNA reads as TGCAGCCGATGTGGTGAGACCCAGTACTTC.

This clonotype was detected only a few times. The chain recombines TRBV20-1 with TRBJ2-5; TRBD1 matches at 10 bases. V lost 6 bases, J lost 5 bases, and 15 bases stayed unmatched. Germline V gives CDR1 DFQATT, CDR2 SNEGSKA (reference sequence). This CDR3 is built from 16 residues. CDR3 residues: CSASRTGGLSRETQYF. CDR3 in DNA: TGCAGTGCCTCTCGGACAGGGGGACTTTCAAGGGAGACCCAGTACTTC.

A few counts support this clonotype. The rearrangement links TRBV25-1 to TRBJ2-7, with D possibly being TRBD1 (6 bases). The CDR3 is made up of 14 amino acids. Trimming stripped 5 bases from V and 5 bases from J, with 16 bases between. Per the germline V gene, CDR1 is MGHDK and CDR2 is SYGVNS. This CDR3 is CASSIQGGRDEQYF. DNA of the CDR3: TGTGCCAGCAGTATACAGGGTGGACGGGACGAGCAGTACTTC.

CDR3 in amino acids: CASSPQGGDTGELFF. The DNA of the CDR3 is TGTGCCAGCAGTCCCCAGGGCGGGGACACCGGGGAGCTGTTTTTT. This sequence joins TRBV6-6 and TRBJ2-2; D may be TRBD2 (6 bases). The length of the CDR3 is 15 residues. From germline, CDR1 is MNHNY and CDR2 SVGAGI (reference sequence). The ends were cut back, 5 bases at V and 3 bases at J, with 13 bases in the middle.

V is TRBV18 and J is TRBJ2-7, with D perhaps given as TRBD1 or TRBD2 (5 bases each). V was trimmed by 1 base and J by 6 bases, leaving 13 bases between them. The CDR3 sequence is 14 residues long. Germline V gene sequence: CDR1 KGHSH, CDR2 LQKENI. The CDR3 region is CASSPRQTNGEQYF. The DNA for the CDR3 is TGTGCCAGCTCACCACGACAGACTAACGGCGAGCAGTACTTC.

Many counts were recorded for this clonotype. The chain links TRBV28 to TRBJ1-1, with D possibly being TRBD1 (5 bases). CDR1 is MDHEN, CDR2 SYDVKM, per germline. Deletions cut 7 bases from V and 1 base from J, with 10 bases between. CDR3 length: 13 amino acids. The CDR3, as DNA: TGTGCCAGCAATATCCAGGGGAACACTGAAGCTTTCTTT. It translates to CASNIQGNTEAFF.